The T cell receptor beta chain under discussion was sequenced for a study of human T cells and chemical hapten exposure. Study background: Largely, small differences in pooled library volume made per-sample TCR yields vary.

Study-level points and caveats: High-frequency TCRs, those above 1 in 1000, stayed the same after DPC sensitization.

The template was total RNA from unfractionated whole blood. Ten or more counts support this clonotype. The antigen is undetermined. Trimming removed 4 bases from V and 4 bases from J; junction bases left unmatched: 3. The CDR3 loop spans 15 amino acids. Germline V CDR1 and CDR2: LGHNA, YNFKEQ. The library tagged each cDNA molecule with unique molecular identifiers. TCRdb fed the 5' RACE reads into MiXCR, producing one record per CDR3 protein. The repertoire includes 150,000 or so distinct CDR3 sequences, 4.1% of them detected once, and 1.3% to 1.5% sits in the top ten. V usage is TRBV4-2 and J usage is TRBJ2-1, with 11 bases matching TRBD2. This TCR was sampled from a female donor in good health. CDR3 sequence reads: CASSLTSGDYNEQFF. DNA for the CDR3: TGTGCCAGCAGCCTGACTAGCGGGGATTACAATGAGCAGTTCTTC.